This T cell receptor (beta chain) was profiled in a study of blood T cell repertoires in COVID-19. The overall study: Material from acute and convalescent COVID-19 was sourced from the United States, Italy and Spain. T cells, B-cell-depleted T cells, or PBMCs supplied cDNA or gDNA.

In the original analysis: Reference gene primers were amplified, and this amplification served to estimate nucleated cell counts. TCRdb's copy holds only in-frame clones and misses some; the assay was immunoSEQ multiplex PCR. V and J calls and clone size are given by that table; D and trimming were obtained from the DNA. The table lists some 180,000 clones, roughly 73% of them singletons. In germline, CDR1 is WNHNN, CDR2 SYGVQD (reference sequence). V was clipped by 3 bases and J by 3 bases, with 12 bases between them. The CDR3 has 15 residues. The sequence came from a woman older than 75 with active or convalescent COVID-19. The sequencing input was peripheral blood. The chain couples TRBV10-1 to TRBJ1-3; D gene uncertain. CDR3: CASSDGSLGGNTIYF. In DNA, the CDR3 is TGCGCCAGCAGTGATGGGAGTCTCGGTGGAAACACCATATATTTT.